Described below is a single TCR beta chain sequence and its context. The antigen is undetermined. The data stem from a study of cytomegalovirus exposure and HLA in healthy donors. Overall study: Prior work identified 120 million or so unique TCR beta sequences in some 180 million T cells.

The PCR made use of 60 Vbeta and 13 Jbeta primers. This table comes from immunoSEQ multiplex PCR, and its TCRdb copy is limited to in-frame clones, with some not included. The repertoire consists of around 170,000 clones, with approximately 71% occurring once and the leading ten covering roughly 1.6%. Germline CDR1 SGHDT, CDR2 YYEEEE. The CDR3 runs to 16 residues. The V gene end was trimmed by 0 bases and the J gene end by 5 bases; junction bases not matched to a gene: 8. Study findings and constraints: Within an earlier analysis, most TCR beta V segments proved productive either about 90% or about 30% of the time. Specificity of a few CMV-associated chains for CMV antigens was verified in vitro. Later analysis associated a missense DCLRE1C variant with TCR beta V- and J-gene trimming.

V gene TRBV5-6 combines with J gene TRBJ2-5; TRBD2 matches at 9 bases. This clonotype was sampled from a girl aged 5-17 years in good health and CMV-seronegative. The material sequenced was PBMCs. Written as DNA, the CDR3 is TGTGCCAGCAGCTTGGTAGGGCGGGGGGGATCGGAGACCCAGTACTTC. It translates to CASSLVGRGGSETQYF.